This entry lists 4 T cell receptor beta chains sequenced from one sample in a study of cytomegalovirus exposure and HLA in healthy donors (dated by TCRdb to the late 2010s). Library preparation was by the immunoSEQ multiplex PCR assay. A mixture of 60 forward primers for TCR Vbeta segments and 13 reverse primers for TCR Jbeta segments was used in the multiplex PCR. Drawn from immuneACCESS, this table holds only the in-frame rearrangements with V and J called that TCRdb kept. Clones are partly lost; checked studies trace under half to an unresolved V gene and leave the rest unexplained. The sample table lists approximately 210,000 clones, around 81% of them with a count of one. The ten largest clonotypes hold less than 2% of the sample. Sequencing was done on a sample of PBMCs. These receptors all stem from a man aged 18 to 35 in good health and CMV-seronegative.

The chain has TRBV29-1 and TRBJ2-1; D uncertain. The CDR3 has 11 amino acids. Per the germline V gene, CDR1 is SQVTM and CDR2 is ANQGSEA. The V and J ends lost 3 bases and 10 bases respectively, with 10 bases between them. The CDR3 protein is CSVEPIGEQFF. For the CDR3, the DNA is TGCAGCGTTGAGCCTATCGGGGAGCAGTTCTTC.

The chain couples TRBV27 to TRBJ2-1; D perhaps matches TRBD1 (6 bases). Trimming removed 7 bases at V and 0 bases at J, with 13 bases between. The germline gives CDR1 MNHEY, CDR2 SMNVEV (reference sequence). This CDR3 is built from 15 residues. Here the CDR3 DNA reads TGTGCCAGCAACCCGACAGGTCTCTCCTACAATGAGCAGTTCTTC. Its translation is CASNPTGLSYNEQFF.

The chain couples TRBV19 to TRBJ2-4; 12 bases match TRBD2. Germline V lookup: CDR1 LNHDA, CDR2 SQIVND (reference sequence). The CDR3 extends over 14 amino acids. V was pared by 6 bases and J by 6 bases, with 3 bases of the junction left unmatched. In nucleotides, the CDR3 is TGTGCCAGTAGACTAGCGGGAGGACCAAACATTCAGTACTTC. Translation: CASRLAGGPNIQYF.

V gene TRBV10-3 combines with J gene TRBJ1-1, with a weak D call TRBD1 (5 bases). CDR3 length equals 17 residues. The germline gives CDR1 ENHRY, CDR2 SYGVKD. The V gene lost 3 bases and the J gene lost 3 bases, with 20 bases spanning the gap. The CDR3 DNA sequence: TGTGCCATCAGTGATGTATTCGGGGGAGTAGGGGACACTGAAGCTTTCTTT. This codes for CAISDVFGGVGDTEAFF.